The clone carrying this TCR beta chain has a handful of counts. Its specificity is not known. Germline loops: CDR1 SGHAT, CDR2 FQDESV (reference sequence). The CDR3 is 16 residues long. V lost 3 bases and J lost 4; bases outside the gene matches: 4. The entry originates in a study of read filtering for tumor transcriptome and immune sequencing. Study-wide context: Per sample, TCR-region reads ranged about 3.5 to 11 million by IR-seq, roughly 80 to 1273 by RNA-seq. General study findings and limits: The CD138-negative fraction was mixed bone marrow immune cells, not pure T cells. Correlation between methods rose after single-read clonotypes were removed. IR-seq captured clonotypes deeper and more reliably than RNA-seq.

From roughly 400 ng of RNA, a library with molecular barcoded alpha/delta and beta/gamma adaptors was made. TCRdb recomputed calls from the reads with MiXCR, one row per CDR3 protein. The sample has roughly 130,000 distinct CDR3 sequences, roughly 13% seen once. This receptor was taken from a donor at least 40 years old with multiple myeloma. The J gene is TRBJ2-5, the V gene TRBV11-1; 14 nucleotides line up with TRBD2. Sequences were obtained from a population of CD138-negative cells sorted from bone marrow. The CDR3 is CASSLGTSGSRETQYF. The CDR3, as DNA: TGTGCCAGCAGCTTGGGGACTAGCGGGAGCCGAGAGACCCAGTACTTC.